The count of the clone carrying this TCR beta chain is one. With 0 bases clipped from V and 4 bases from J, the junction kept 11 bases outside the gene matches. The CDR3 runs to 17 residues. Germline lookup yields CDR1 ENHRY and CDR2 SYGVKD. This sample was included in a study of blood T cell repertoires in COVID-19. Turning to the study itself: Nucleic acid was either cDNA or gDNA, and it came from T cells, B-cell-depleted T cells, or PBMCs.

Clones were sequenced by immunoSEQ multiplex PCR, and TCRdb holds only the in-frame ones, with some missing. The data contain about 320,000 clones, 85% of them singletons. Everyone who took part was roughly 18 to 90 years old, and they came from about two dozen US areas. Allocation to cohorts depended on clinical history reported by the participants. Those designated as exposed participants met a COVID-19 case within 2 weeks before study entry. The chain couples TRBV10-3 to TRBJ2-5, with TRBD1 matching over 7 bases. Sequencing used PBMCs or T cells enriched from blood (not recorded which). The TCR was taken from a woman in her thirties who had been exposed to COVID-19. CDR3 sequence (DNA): TGTGCCATCAGTGAGTCCCTAGACCCGACAGGGTTAGAGACCCAGTACTTC. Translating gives CAISESLDPTGLETQYF.